These T cell receptor beta chains were read from a single sample in a study of T-cell reconstitution after alpha-beta-depleted transplantation in children. TCRdb analysed the PCR reads with MiXCR anew, one entry per CDR3 protein. The sample records some 150,000 distinct CDR3 sequences, 8.8% being singletons. The source was PBMCs, mostly from graft donor cells, collected 180 days after TCRalphabeta/CD19-depleted stem cell transplant. These receptors came from a female patient aged 2 to 10 who had a stem cell transplant for congenital amegakaryocytic thrombocytopenia, so the T cells may come from the graft donor. CDR3s include the opening cysteine and the closing phenylalanine or tryptophan. D genes are given only for firm matches. For some rows the clone size is stated as once, few or many, or as a class when expanded; others skip it.

DNA: TGTGCCAGCAGTTTTAGAAGGGGAAGGGACACTGAAGCTTTCTTT
CDR3: CASSFRRGRDTEAFF
D: NA
size: many
J: TRBJ1-1
V: TRBV28

DNA: TGTGCCAGCAGCGCCCGACTAGTGGGGGAGCTGTTTTTT
CDR3: CASSARLVGELFF
D: NA
size: many
J: TRBJ2-2
V: TRBV9

DNA: TGTGCCAGCAACCCTATGGACAGGCGTAATGAAAAACTGTTTTTT
CDR3: CASNPMDRRNEKLFF
D: TRBD1
size: many
J: TRBJ1-4
V: TRBV28

DNA: TGCAGCGTTGTGGCGGGAGGGCCCTCGGGTGAGCAGTTCTTC
CDR3: CSVVAGGPSGEQFF
D: TRBD2
size: many
J: TRBJ2-1
V: TRBV29-1

DNA: TGTGCCAGCAGCCAAGCCCCTCCGGGACTAGCGGGTAACACCGGGGAGCTGTTTTTT
CDR3: CASSQAPPGLAGNTGELFF
D: TRBD2
size: few
J: TRBJ2-2
V: TRBV4-2

DNA: TGTGCCAGCACCACGGGACAGGAGTGGCAGCCCCAGCATTTT
CDR3: CASTTGQEWQPQHF
D: TRBD1
size: many
J: TRBJ1-5
V: TRBV6-1

DNA: TGTGCCAGCAGTTTTTTTCGGGGAACGGAGACCCAGTACTTC
CDR3: CASSFFRGTETQYF
D: NA
size: many
J: TRBJ2-5
V: TRBV28

DNA: TGTGCCAGCAGCTTCTTTAAGGGGGCGGGGGAAAACATTCAGTACTTC
CDR3: CASSFFKGAGENIQYF
D: NA
size: many
J: TRBJ2-4
V: TRBV5-6

DNA: TGTGCCAGCAGCCCCGTCCGGGGGTCGGATGGCTACACCTTC
CDR3: CASSPVRGSDGYTF
D: NA
size: many
J: TRBJ1-2
V: TRBV7-2

DNA: TGTGCCAGCAGTTTATTAACAGATCGGCCCCAGCATTTT
CDR3: CASSLLTDRPQHF
D: NA
size: many
J: TRBJ1-5
V: TRBV28

DNA: TGTGCCAGCAGCCCCTCGGGAGGGGCCATTCAGTACTTC
CDR3: CASSPSGGAIQYF
D: TRBD2
size: many
J: TRBJ2-4
V: TRBV11-3

DNA: TGCAGTGCTAGAGGAGAGCTCCACGGGACCCAGTACTTC
CDR3: CSARGELHGTQYF
D: NA
size: few
J: TRBJ2-5
V: TRBV20-1

DNA: TGTGCCAGCTCAGGCCGGGGGGAAGCTTTCTTT
CDR3: CASSGRGEAFF
D: NA
size: few
J: TRBJ1-1
V: TRBV18

DNA: TGTGCCACCAGCAGAGGAGGGGGGGTCTATGGCTACACCTTC
CDR3: CATSRGGGVYGYTF
D: NA
size: many
J: TRBJ1-2
V: TRBV15

DNA: TGCGCCAGCAGCTTGAGTCCCAGGAACAATTCACCCCTCCACTTT
CDR3: CASSLSPRNNSPLHF
D: NA
size: many
J: TRBJ1-6
V: TRBV5-1

DNA: TGCAGTGCTAGAAAGACTTATAGCAATCAGCCCCAGCATTTT
CDR3: CSARKTYSNQPQHF
D: NA
size: many
J: TRBJ1-5
V: TRBV20-1

DNA: TGTGCCAGCAGTGGAGGGGCCACAGATACGCAGTATTTT
CDR3: CASSGGATDTQYF
D: NA
size: many
J: TRBJ2-3
V: TRBV6-4

DNA: TGTGCCACCAGCAGAGGGGACAAGACCTACGAGCAGTACTTC
CDR3: CATSRGDKTYEQYF
D: NA
size: few
J: TRBJ2-7
V: TRBV15

DNA: TGTGCCAGCAGCGTAGCTACGGGGGAACGATACTCTGGAAACACCATATATTTT
CDR3: CASSVATGERYSGNTIYF
D: NA
size: NA
J: TRBJ1-3
V: TRBV9

DNA: TGCGCCAGCAGCCTTGCGGGAGGTCGGGGCGAGCAGTACTTC
CDR3: CASSLAGGRGEQYF
D: TRBD2
size: many
J: TRBJ2-7
V: TRBV5-1

DNA: TGTGCCATCCCGGGACAGCGGTCTGATCATACGCAGTATTTT
CDR3: CAIPGQRSDHTQYF
D: TRBD1
size: few
J: TRBJ2-3
V: TRBV2

DNA: TGCGCCAGCAGTGACGGCTATAGCAATCAGCCCCAGCATTTT
CDR3: CASSDGYSNQPQHF
D: NA
size: many
J: TRBJ1-5
V: TRBV10-2

DNA: TGTGCCAGCAGCTTCCCAGACAGTCCTCACACTGAAGCTTTCTTT
CDR3: CASSFPDSPHTEAFF
D: NA
size: few
J: TRBJ1-1
V: TRBV9

DNA: TGTGCCAGCAGTTACTCGATCGGGACCTACGAGCAGTACTTC
CDR3: CASSYSIGTYEQYF
D: NA
size: many
J: TRBJ2-7
V: TRBV6-2/TRBV6-3

DNA: TGCGCCAGCAGCCTAGGGGGTGAGGGAAACATTCAGTACTTC
CDR3: CASSLGGEGNIQYF
D: NA
size: many
J: TRBJ2-4
V: TRBV5-1

DNA: TGCAGTGCTAGACGAGCGGGAGTACGGTACGAGCAGTACTTC
CDR3: CSARRAGVRYEQYF
D: TRBD2
size: NA
J: TRBJ2-7
V: TRBV20-1

DNA: TGCGCCAGCAGCTTGGGGGCGCGACGGAAAGATACGCAGTATTTT
CDR3: CASSLGARRKDTQYF
D: NA
size: many
J: TRBJ2-3
V: TRBV5-1

DNA: TGTGGGGCCAGTGATTTGCCTGGGACAGGGACAGATACGCAGTATTTT
CDR3: CGASDLPGTGTDTQYF
D: TRBD1
size: NA
J: TRBJ2-3
V: TRBV24-1

DNA: TGTGCCAGCAGCCTGGGAGGGGCGGGGAGCGAGCAGTTCTTC
CDR3: CASSLGGAGSEQFF
D: TRBD2
size: many
J: TRBJ2-1
V: TRBV5-4

DNA: TGCGCCAGCAGCTTGAGACTAGCGGGGGCCGTGTGGTCCGGGACTGGGGAGCTGTTTTTT
CDR3: CASSLRLAGAVWSGTGELFF
D: TRBD2
size: few
J: TRBJ2-2
V: TRBV5-1

DNA: TGTGCCAGCAGGGGGATGGGCTCCTACAATGAGCAGTTCTTC
CDR3: CASRGMGSYNEQFF
D: NA
size: many
J: TRBJ2-1
V: TRBV7-2

DNA: TGCAGCGCTAGAACGGGACCAACCTACGAGCAGTACTTC
CDR3: CSARTGPTYEQYF
D: NA
size: many
J: TRBJ2-7
V: TRBV29-1

DNA: TGTGCCTGCCGGCCAGGGGGCTATTTCAATGAGCAGTTCTTC
CDR3: CACRPGGYFNEQFF
D: TRBD1
size: few
J: TRBJ2-1
V: TRBV30

DNA: TGCAGTGCTCAAATTGGGGAAAGGGCAGATACGCAGTATTTT
CDR3: CSAQIGERADTQYF
D: NA
size: many
J: TRBJ2-3
V: TRBV20-1

DNA: TGTGCCAGCAGTTCACCGCCAGATACGCAGTATTTT
CDR3: CASSSPPDTQYF
D: NA
size: many
J: TRBJ2-3
V: TRBV28